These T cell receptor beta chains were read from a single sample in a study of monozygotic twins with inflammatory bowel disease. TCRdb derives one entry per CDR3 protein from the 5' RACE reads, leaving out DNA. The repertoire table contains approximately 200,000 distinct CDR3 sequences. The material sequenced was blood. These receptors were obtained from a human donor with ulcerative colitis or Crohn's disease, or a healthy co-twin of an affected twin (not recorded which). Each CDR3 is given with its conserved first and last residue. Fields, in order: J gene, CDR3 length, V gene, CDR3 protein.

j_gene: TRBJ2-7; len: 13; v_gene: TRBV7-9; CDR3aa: CASSLAPVYEQYF
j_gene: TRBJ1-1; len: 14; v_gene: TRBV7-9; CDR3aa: CASRQSSMNTEAFF
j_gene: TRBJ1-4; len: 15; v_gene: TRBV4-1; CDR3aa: CASSQEGQGSEKLFF
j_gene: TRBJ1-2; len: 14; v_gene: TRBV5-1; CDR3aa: CASSVGTPNYGYTF
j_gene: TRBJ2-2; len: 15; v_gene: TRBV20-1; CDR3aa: CSASPSGTNTGELFF
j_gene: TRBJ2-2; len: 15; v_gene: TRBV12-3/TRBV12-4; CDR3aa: CASGKGPGDTGELFF
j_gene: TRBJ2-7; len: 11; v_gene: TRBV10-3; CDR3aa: CAILGGEEQYF
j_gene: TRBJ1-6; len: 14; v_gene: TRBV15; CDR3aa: CATSRVADNSPLHF
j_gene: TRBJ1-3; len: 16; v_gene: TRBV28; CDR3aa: CASHDTGRNSGNTIYF
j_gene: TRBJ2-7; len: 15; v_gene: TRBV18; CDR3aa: CASSQEMAGVLVVDF